The T cell receptor beta chain under discussion was sequenced for a study of blood T cell repertoires in COVID-19. Whole-study context: COVID-19 samples from acute and convalescent phases originated in the United States, Italy and Spain. Sample material is recorded as cDNA or gDNA derived from T cells, B-cell-depleted T cells, or PBMCs.

Trimming cost V 6 bases and J 5 bases; bases outside gene matches: 6. The length of the CDR3 is 13 residues. CDR1 is MNHNY and CDR2 is SVGAGI in the germline V gene (reference sequence). Authors' processing steps: Nucleated cell number was recorded as an estimate derived from reference gene primer amplification. Generated by immunoSEQ multiplex PCR, the TCRdb table keeps only in-frame clones and is missing some. V, J and clone size are taken as reported in that table, and D and trimming were inferred from the DNA itself. The sample has 110,000 to 150,000 clones; approximately 85% are singletons. The sample consisted of peripheral blood. The chain is built from TRBV6-6 and TRBJ2-7; 8 bases are shared with TRBD1. This clonotype was obtained from a man in his fifties with acute or convalescent COVID-19. CDR3 DNA sequence: TGTGCCAGCAGCCGGACAGGGTATAACGAGCAGTACTTC. Its protein is CASSRTGYNEQYF.